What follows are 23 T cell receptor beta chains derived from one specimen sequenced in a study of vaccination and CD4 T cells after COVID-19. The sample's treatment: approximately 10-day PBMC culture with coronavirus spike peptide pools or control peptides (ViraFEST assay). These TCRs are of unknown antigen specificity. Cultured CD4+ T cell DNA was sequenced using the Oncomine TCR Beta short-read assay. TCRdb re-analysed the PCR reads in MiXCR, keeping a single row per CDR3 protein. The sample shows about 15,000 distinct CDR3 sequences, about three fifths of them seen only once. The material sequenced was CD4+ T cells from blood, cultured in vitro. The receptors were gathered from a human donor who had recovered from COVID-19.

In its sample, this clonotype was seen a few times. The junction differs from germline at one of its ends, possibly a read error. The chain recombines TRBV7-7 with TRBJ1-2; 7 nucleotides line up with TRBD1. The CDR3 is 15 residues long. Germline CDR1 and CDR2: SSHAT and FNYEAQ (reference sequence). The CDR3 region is CASSLGGVDTGNYTF. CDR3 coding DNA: TGTGCTAGCAGCTTAGGGGGCGTGGACACGGGAAACTACACCTTC.

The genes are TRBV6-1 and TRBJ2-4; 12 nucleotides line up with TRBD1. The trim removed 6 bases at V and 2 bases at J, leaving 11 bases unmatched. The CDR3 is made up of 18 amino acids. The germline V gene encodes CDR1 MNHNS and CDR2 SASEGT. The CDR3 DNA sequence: TGTGCCAGCAGGGGACGGGACAGGGGGCCGGTTTCCAAAAACATTCAGTACTTC. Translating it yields CASRGRDRGPVSKNIQYF.

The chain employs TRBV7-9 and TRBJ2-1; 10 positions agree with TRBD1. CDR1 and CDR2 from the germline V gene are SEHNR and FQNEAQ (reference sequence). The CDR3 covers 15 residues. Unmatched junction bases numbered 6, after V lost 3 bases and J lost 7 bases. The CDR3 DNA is TGTGCCAGCAGCTTTTCGGGACAGGGGAGGAATGAGCAGTTCTTC. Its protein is CASSFSGQGRNEQFF.

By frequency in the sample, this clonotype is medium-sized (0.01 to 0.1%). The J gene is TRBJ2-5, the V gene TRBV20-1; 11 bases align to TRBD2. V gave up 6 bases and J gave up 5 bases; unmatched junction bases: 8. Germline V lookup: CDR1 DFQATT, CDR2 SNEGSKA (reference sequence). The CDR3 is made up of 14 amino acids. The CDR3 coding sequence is TGCAGTGCCAAAGATAGCGGGAGGGGGGAGACCCAGTACTTC. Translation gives CSAKDSGRGETQYF.

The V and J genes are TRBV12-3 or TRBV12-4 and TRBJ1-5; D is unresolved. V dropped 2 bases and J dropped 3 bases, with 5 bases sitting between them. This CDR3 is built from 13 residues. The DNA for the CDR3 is TGTGCCAGCAGTTTAACGATCAATCAGCCCCAGCATTTT. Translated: CASSLTINQPQHF.

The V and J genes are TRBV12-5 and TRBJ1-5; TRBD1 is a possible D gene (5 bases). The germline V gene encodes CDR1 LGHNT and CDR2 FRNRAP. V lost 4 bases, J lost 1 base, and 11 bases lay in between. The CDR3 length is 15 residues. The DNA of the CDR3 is TGTGCTAGTGGTTCCGCCACAGGAAGCAATCAGCCCCAGCATTTT. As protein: CASGSATGSNQPQHF.

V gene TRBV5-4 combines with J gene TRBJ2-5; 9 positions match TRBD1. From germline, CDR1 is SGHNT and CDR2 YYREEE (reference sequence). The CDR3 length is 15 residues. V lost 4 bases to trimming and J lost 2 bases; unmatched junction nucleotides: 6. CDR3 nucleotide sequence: TGTGCCAGCAGCAGGGGACAGGGACGGCAAGAGACCCAGTACTTC. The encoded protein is CASSRGQGRQETQYF.

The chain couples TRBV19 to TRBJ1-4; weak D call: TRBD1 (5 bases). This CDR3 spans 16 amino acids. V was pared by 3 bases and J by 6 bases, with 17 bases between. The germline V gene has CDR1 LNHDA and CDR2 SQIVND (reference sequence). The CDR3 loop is CASSISGHRGDEKLFF. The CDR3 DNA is TGTGCCAGTAGTATTTCGGGCCACCGAGGGGATGAAAAACTGTTTTTT. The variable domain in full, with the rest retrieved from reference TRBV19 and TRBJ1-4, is DGGITQSPKYLFRKEGQNVTLSCEQNLNHDAMYWYRQDPGQGLRLIYYSQIVNDFQKGDIAEGYSVSREKKESFPLTVTSAQKNPTAFYLCASSISGHRGDEKLFFGSGTQLSVL.

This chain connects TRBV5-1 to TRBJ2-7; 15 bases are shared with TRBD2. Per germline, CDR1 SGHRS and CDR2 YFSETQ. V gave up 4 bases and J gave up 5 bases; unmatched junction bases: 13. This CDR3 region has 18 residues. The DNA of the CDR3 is TGCGCCAGCAGCCGACAGAGGACTAGCGGGAGGGCGGGCCACGAGCAGTACTTC. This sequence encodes CASSRQRTSGRAGHEQYF.

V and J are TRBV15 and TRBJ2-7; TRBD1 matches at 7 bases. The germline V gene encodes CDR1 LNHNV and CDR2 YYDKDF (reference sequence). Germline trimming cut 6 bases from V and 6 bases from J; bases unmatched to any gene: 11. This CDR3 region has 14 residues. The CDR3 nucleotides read TGTGCCACCAGTGAGGGGGCGCCGAATCTCGAGCAGTACTTC. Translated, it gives CATSEGAPNLEQYF.

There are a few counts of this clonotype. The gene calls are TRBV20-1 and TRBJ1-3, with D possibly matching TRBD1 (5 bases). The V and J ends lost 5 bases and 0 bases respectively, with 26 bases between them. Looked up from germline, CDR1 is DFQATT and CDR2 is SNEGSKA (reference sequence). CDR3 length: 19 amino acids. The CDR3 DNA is TGCAGTGCTCGTAGACCCCAGGGCCGTCGACCTTTCTCTGGAAACACCATATATTTT. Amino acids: CSARRPQGRRPFSGNTIYF.

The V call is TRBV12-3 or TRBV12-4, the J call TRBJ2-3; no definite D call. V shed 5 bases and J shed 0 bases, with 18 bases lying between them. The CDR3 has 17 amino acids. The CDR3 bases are TGTGCCAGCAGTCCCACGCAGGCTTCAGTTAGCACAGATACGCAGTATTTT. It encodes CASSPTQASVSTDTQYF.

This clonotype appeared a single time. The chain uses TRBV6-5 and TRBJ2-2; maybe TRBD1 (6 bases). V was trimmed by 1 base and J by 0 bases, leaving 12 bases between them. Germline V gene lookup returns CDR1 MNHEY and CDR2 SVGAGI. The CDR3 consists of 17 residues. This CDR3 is CASSYFEDSPNTGELFF. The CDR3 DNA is TGTGCCAGCAGTTACTTTGAGGACAGCCCGAACACCGGGGAGCTGTTTTTT.

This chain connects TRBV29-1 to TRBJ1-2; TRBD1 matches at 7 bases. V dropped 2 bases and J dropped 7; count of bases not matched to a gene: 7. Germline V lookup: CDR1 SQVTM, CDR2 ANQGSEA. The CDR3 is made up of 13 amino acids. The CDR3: CSVEHRGSGGYTF. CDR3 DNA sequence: TGCAGCGTTGAACACAGGGGCAGCGGTGGCTACACCTTC.

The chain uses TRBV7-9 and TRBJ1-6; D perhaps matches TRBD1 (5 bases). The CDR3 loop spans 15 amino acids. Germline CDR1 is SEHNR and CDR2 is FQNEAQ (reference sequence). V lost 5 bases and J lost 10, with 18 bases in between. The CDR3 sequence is CASSGGTLARSPLHF. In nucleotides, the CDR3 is TGTGCCAGCAGCGGAGGGACTCTTGCTAGGTCACCCCTCCACTTT.

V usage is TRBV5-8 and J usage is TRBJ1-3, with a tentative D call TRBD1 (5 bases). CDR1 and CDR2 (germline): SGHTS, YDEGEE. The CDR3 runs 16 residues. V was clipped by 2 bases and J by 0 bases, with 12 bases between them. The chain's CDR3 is CASSLGTDHSGNTIYF. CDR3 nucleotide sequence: TGTGCCAGCAGCTTAGGGACGGACCACTCTGGAAACACCATATATTTT.

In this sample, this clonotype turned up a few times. CDR3 coding DNA: TGCAGTGCAGGGGACGGGAGGGCCCCTCAGACCGGGGAGCTGTTTTTT. Its protein is CSAGDGRAPQTGELFF. The chain couples TRBV20-1 to TRBJ2-2; TRBD2 matches at 8 bases. The CDR3 has 16 amino acids. The V gene end was trimmed by 6 bases and the J gene end by 5 bases; junction bases not matched to a gene: 14. CDR1 DFQATT and CDR2 SNEGSKA come from the germline V gene (reference sequence).

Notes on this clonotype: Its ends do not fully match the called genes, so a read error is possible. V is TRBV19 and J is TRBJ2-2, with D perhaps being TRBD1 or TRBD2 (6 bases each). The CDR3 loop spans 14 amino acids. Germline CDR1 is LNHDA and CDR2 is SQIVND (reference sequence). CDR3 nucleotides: TGTGCCAGTAGTTTAGGACAGCACACCGGGGGGCTGTTTTTT. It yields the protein CASSLGQHTGGLFF.

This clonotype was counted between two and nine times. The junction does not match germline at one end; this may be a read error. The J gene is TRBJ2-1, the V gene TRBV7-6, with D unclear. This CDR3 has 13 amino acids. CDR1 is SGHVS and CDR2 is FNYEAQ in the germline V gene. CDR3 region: CASSLGRYNEQFF. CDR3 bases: TGTGCTAGCAGCTTAGGACGATACAATGAGCAGTTCTTC.

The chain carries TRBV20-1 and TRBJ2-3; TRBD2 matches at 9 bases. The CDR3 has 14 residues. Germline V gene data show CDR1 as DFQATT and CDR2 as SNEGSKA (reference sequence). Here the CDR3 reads CSLIAGDSTDTQYF. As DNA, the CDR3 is TGCAGCCTAATAGCGGGGGATAGCACAGATACGCAGTATTTT.

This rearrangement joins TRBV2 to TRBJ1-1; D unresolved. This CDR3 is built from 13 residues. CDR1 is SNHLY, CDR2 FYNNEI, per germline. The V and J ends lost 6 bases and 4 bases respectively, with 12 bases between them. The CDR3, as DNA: TGTGCCAGCAGGCAGCAGGAGGGCACTGAAGCTTTCTTT. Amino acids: CASRQQEGTEAFF.

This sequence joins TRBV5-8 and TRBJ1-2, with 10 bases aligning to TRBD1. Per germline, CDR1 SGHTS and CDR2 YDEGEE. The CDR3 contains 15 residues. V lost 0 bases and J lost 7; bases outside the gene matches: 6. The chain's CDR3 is CASSLGLTGGFGYTF. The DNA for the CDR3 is TGTGCCAGCAGCTTGGGCCTGACAGGGGGCTTTGGCTACACCTTC.

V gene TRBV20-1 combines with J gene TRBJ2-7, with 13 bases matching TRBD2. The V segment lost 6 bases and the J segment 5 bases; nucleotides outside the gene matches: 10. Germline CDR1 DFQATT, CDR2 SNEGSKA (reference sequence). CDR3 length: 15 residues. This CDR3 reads CSAPGLAGVRDEQYF. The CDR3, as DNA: TGCAGTGCCCCAGGACTAGCGGGAGTTAGAGACGAGCAGTACTTC.